This passage covers 11 T cell receptor beta chains from one sample sequenced in a study of shared clonotypes between healthy human individuals. Clones were sequenced by immunoSEQ multiplex PCR, and TCRdb holds only the in-frame ones, with some missing. There are 630,000 or so clones in the sample; 98% occur only once, and around 0.3% lies in the top ten. Naive CD8 cells comprised CD45RO-negative, CCR7-positively selected cells, excluding terminally differentiated effector memory CD45RA+ cells. The sequenced sample consisted of naive CD8+ T cells sorted from blood. These TCRs come from a man aged 25-40 years in good health.

This clone appeared a single time. This rearrangement joins TRBV30 to TRBJ2-2; D may match TRBD1 or TRBD2 (6 bases each). Germline CDR1 is GTSNPN and CDR2 is SVGIG (reference sequence). The CDR3 runs 15 residues. V gave up 6 bases and J gave up 7 bases, with 21 bases separating them. CDR3 residues: CACPRPHGGHGELFF. The CDR3 DNA sequence: TGTGCCTGCCCCCGACCGCATGGGGGGCACGGGGAGCTGTTTTTT.

The chain couples TRBV7-9 to TRBJ2-1; D gene unclear. The V gene lost 6 bases and the J gene lost 3 bases, with 6 bases spanning the gap. The CDR3 loop spans 12 amino acids. CDR1 SEHNR and CDR2 FQNEAQ come from the germline V gene (reference sequence). CDR3 loop: CASSQDYNEQFF. The CDR3 nucleotides are TGTGCCAGCAGTCAGGACTACAATGAGCAGTTCTTC.

The V and J genes are TRBV5-1 and TRBJ2-1, with 8 bases matching TRBD1. This CDR3 region has 13 residues. CDR1 SGHRS and CDR2 YFSETQ come from the germline V gene. Trimming cost V 1 base and J 8 bases; bases outside gene matches: 2. The CDR3 protein is CASSLSGGHEQFF. In nucleotides, the CDR3 is TGCGCCAGCAGCTTGTCAGGGGGCCATGAGCAGTTCTTC.

The genes are TRBV29-1 and TRBJ1-5; no firm D call. The CDR3 spans 13 residues. The V gene lost 4 bases and the J gene lost 1 base, with 8 bases spanning the gap. CDR1 and CDR2 from the germline V gene are SQVTM and ANQGSEA. This CDR3 reads CSVGLESNQPQHF. The DNA of the CDR3 is TGCAGCGTTGGCTTAGAAAGCAATCAGCCCCAGCATTTT.

Note on this clone: At one boundary the junction diverges from the germline segment, which might be a read error. The J gene is TRBJ2-7, the V gene TRBV7-9; 11 bases fit TRBD2. CDR3 length: 15 residues. Germline-derived CDR1 and CDR2 are SEHNR and FQNEAQ (reference sequence). CDR3: CASSLAGGEYGEQYF. The CDR3 DNA is TGTGCCAGCAGCCTAGCGGGAGGCGAATATGGCGAGCAGTACTTC. The full variable domain, its missing parts supplied by reference TRBV7-9 and TRBJ2-7, is DTGVSQNPRHKITKRGQNVTFRCDPISEHNRLYWYRQTLGQGPEFLTYFQNEAQLEKSRLLSDRFSAERPKGSFSTLEIQRTEQGDSAMYLCASSLAGGEYGEQYFGPGTRLTVT.

The V call is TRBV13, the J call TRBJ2-3, with TRBD2 matching 9 bases. V was clipped by 5 bases and J by 1 base; unmatched bases: 4. The CDR3 sequence is 15 residues long. Germline V gene sequence: CDR1 PRHDT, CDR2 FYEKMQ (reference sequence). The CDR3 nucleotides are TGTGCCAGCAGCCTAATAGCGGGAGGCACAGATACGCAGTATTTT. It translates to CASSLIAGGTDTQYF.

The CDR3 sequence: CASSLALGLETQYF. The CDR3 DNA sequence: TGCGCCAGCAGCTTGGCCCTGGGGTTGGAGACCCAGTACTTC. The chain combines TRBV5-1 with TRBJ2-5; D remains unclear. Germline loops: CDR1 SGHRS, CDR2 YFSETQ. Trimming removed 0 bases from V and 5 bases from J, with 11 bases in between. The CDR3 is 14 residues long.

The V and J genes are TRBV10-2 and TRBJ2-2; the D is unclear. V lost 0 bases to trimming and J lost 3 bases, with 2 bases between them. The germline V gene encodes CDR1 WSHSY and CDR2 SAAADI. The CDR3 consists of 13 residues. CDR3 sequence reads: CASSESDTGELFF. The CDR3 bases are TGCGCCAGCAGTGAGTCGGACACCGGGGAGCTGTTTTTT.

CDR3 protein: CASSVGPGSHTEAFF. The CDR3 region has the DNA TGTGCCAGCAGCGTAGGTCCGGGGAGTCATACTGAAGCTTTCTTT. The J gene is TRBJ1-1, the V gene TRBV9; no firm D call. From germline, CDR1 is SGDLS and CDR2 YYNGEE. This CDR3 spans 15 amino acids. With 0 bases removed from V and 5 bases from J, the gap between germline ends came to 14 bases. Supplemented by reference TRBV9 and TRBJ1-1, the full variable domain reads DSGVTQTPKHLITATGQRVTLRCSPRSGDLSVYWYQQSLDQGLQFLIQYYNGEERAKGNILERFSAQQFPDLHSELNLSSLELGDSALYFCASSVGPGSHTEAFFGQGTRLTVV.

This clone was observed once. The genes are TRBV27 and TRBJ1-1; no clear D gene. CDR3 size: 13 residues. The V end lost 6 bases, the J end lost 1 base, and 9 bases lay between the germline ends. Germline values: CDR1 MNHEY, CDR2 SMNVEV (reference sequence). CDR3 residues: CASRTWENTEAFF. Written as DNA, the CDR3 is TGTGCCAGCAGAACATGGGAGAACACTGAAGCTTTCTTT.

J is TRBJ2-2 and V is TRBV29-1; the match to TRBD2 covers 9 bases. Trimming took 4 bases from V and 5 from J; bases not matched to a gene: 2. This CDR3 spans 13 amino acids. Germline CDR1 is SQVTM and CDR2 is ANQGSEA. Written as DNA, the CDR3 is TGCAGCGTTGGGCTAGCGGGGACCGGGGAGCTGTTTTTT. Translation gives CSVGLAGTGELFF.